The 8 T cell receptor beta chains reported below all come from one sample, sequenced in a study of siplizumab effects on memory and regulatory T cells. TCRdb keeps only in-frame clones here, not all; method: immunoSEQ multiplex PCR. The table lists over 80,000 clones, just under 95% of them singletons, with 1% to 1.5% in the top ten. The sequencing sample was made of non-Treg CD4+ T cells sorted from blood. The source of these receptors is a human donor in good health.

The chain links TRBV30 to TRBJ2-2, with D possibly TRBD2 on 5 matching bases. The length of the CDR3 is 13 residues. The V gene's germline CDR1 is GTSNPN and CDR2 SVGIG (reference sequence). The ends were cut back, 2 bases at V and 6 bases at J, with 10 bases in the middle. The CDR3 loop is CAWSRRSAGELFF. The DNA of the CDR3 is TGTGCCTGGAGTAGGAGGTCGGCCGGGGAGCTGTTTTTT.

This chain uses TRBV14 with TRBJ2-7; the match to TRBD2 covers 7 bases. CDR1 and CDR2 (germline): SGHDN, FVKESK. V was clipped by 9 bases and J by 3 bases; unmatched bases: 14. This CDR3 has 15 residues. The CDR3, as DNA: TGTGCCAGTAGCAAGGGACGGCAGCGGGACTACGAGCAGTACTTC. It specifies CASSKGRQRDYEQYF.

CDR3 coding DNA: TGTGCCAGCAGCCAAGCTGGCGGGAGCTCCTACGAGCAGTACTTC. Protein sequence: CASSQAGGSSYEQYF. The chain links TRBV4-2 to TRBJ2-7, with 7 bases lining up with TRBD2. Germline values: CDR1 LGHNA, CDR2 YNFKEQ. With V trimmed by 1 base and J by 0 bases, 3 bases remained unmatched. The CDR3 length is 15 residues.

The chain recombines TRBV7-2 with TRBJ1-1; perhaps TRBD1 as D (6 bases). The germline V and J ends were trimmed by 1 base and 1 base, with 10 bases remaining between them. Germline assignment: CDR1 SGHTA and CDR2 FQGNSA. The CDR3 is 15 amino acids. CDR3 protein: CASSLGGGRNTEAFF. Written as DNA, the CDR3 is TGTGCCAGCAGCTTAGGAGGGGGAAGGAACACTGAAGCTTTCTTT.

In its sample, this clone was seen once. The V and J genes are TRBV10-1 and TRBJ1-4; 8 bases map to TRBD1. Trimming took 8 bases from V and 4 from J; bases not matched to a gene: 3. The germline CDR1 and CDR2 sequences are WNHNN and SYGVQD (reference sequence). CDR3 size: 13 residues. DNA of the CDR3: TGCGCCAGCGGACAGGGACATAATGAAAAACTGTTTTTT. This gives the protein CASGQGHNEKLFF.

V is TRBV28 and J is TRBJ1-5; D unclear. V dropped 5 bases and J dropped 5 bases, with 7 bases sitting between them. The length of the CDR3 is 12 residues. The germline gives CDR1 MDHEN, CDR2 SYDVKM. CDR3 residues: CASSAQYQPQHF. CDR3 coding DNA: TGTGCCAGCAGTGCCCAATATCAGCCCCAGCATTTT.

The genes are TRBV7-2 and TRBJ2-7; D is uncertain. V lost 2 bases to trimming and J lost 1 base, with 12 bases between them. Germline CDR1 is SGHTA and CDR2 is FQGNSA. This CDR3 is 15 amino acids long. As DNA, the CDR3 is TGTGCCAGCAGCTTACAGCTAGTCAATTCCTACGAGCAGTACTTC. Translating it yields CASSLQLVNSYEQYF.

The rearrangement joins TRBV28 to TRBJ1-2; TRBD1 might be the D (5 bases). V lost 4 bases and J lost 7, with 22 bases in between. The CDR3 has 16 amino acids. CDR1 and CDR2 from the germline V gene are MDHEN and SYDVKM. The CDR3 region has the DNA TGTGCCAGCAGTTCCTACCCGGCCTCGGGGACGGCTGGCTACACCTTC. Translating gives CASSSYPASGTAGYTF.